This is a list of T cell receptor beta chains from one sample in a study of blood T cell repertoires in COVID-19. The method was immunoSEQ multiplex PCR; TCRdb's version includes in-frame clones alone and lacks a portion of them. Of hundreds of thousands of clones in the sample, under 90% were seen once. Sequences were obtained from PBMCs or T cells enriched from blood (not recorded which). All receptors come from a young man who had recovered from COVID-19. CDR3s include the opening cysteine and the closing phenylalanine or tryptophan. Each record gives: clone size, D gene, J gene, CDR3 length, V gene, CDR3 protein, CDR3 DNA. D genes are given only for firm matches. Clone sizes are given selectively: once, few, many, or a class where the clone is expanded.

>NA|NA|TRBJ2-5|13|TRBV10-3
CAISPGQEETQYF
TGTGCCATCAGTCCGGGACAAGAAGAGACCCAGTACTTC
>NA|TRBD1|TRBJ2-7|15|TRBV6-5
CASSYSGQDLGEQYF
TGTGCCAGCAGTTACTCTGGACAGGATTTAGGCGAGCAGTACTTC
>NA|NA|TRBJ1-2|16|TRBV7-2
CASSLARGRYNYGYTF
TGTGCCAGCAGCTTAGCGCGCGGGAGATATAACTATGGCTACACCTTC
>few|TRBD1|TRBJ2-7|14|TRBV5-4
CASSLEGGDYEQYF
TGTGCCAGCAGCTTGGAAGGGGGCGATTATGAGCAGTACTTC
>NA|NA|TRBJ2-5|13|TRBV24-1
CATSGQGKETQYF
TGTGCCACCAGTGGGCAGGGAAAAGAGACCCAGTACTTC
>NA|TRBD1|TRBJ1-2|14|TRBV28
CASRSGTANYGYTF
TGTGCCAGCAGGTCCGGGACAGCTAACTATGGCTACACCTTC
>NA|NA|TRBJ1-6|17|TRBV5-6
CASSLSALRGYNSPLHF
TGTGCCAGCAGCTTGTCGGCTTTAAGAGGATATAATTCACCCCTCCACTTT
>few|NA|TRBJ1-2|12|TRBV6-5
CASSDTGYGYTF
TGTGCCAGCAGCGACACAGGCTATGGCTACACCTTC
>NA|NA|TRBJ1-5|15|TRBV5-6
CASSLASGFNQPQHF
TGTGCCAGCAGCTTGGCCTCGGGGTTCAATCAGCCCCAGCATTTT
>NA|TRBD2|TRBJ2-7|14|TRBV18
CASSAGLAAYEQYF
TGTGCCAGCTCAGCGGGACTAGCTGCCTACGAGCAGTACTTC
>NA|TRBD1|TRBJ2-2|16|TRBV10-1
CASSEPGTGVTGELFF
TGCGCCAGCAGTGAGCCCGGGACAGGGGTCACCGGGGAGCTGTTTTTT
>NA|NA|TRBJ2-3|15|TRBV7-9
CASSEPTPSTDTQYF
TGTGCCAGCTCTGAGCCTACCCCTAGCACAGATACGCAGTATTTT
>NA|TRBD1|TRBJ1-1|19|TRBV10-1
CASSEAREPGQESVSEAFF
TGCGCCAGCAGTGAGGCGAGAGAGCCGGGACAGGAGTCTGTGTCTGAAGCTTTCTTT
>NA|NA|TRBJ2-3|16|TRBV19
CASSTRGGTATDTQYF
TGTGCCAGTAGTACAAGAGGAGGAACAGCCACAGATACGCAGTATTTT
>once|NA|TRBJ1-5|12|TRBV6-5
CATLFPGQPQHF
TGTGCCACTTTGTTTCCAGGGCAGCCCCAGCATTTT
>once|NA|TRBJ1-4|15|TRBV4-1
CASQPGVPTNEKLFF
TGCGCCAGTCAGCCGGGGGTCCCAACTAATGAAAAACTGTTTTTT
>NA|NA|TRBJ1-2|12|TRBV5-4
CASSSTGFGYTF
TGTGCCAGCAGCTCTACAGGATTTGGCTACACCTTC
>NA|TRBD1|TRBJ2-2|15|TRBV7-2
CASSLDRGRTGELFF
TGTGCCAGCAGCTTAGACAGGGGGCGCACCGGGGAGCTGTTTTTT
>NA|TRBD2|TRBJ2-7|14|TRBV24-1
CATSSGTSGYEQYF
TGTGCCACCTCCTCCGGGACTAGCGGATACGAGCAGTACTTC
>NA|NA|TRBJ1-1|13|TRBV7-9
CASSLQVNTEAFF
TGTGCCAGCAGCTTACAGGTGAACACTGAAGCTTTCTTT
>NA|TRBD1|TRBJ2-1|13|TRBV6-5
CASSPRQGRRQFF
TGTGCCAGCAGCCCACGACAGGGCCGTCGGCAGTTCTTC
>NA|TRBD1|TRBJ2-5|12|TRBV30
CAWETGEETQYF
TGTGCCTGGGAGACAGGGGAGGAGACCCAGTACTTC
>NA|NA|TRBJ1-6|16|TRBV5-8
CASSLGEFLLNSPLHF
TGTGCCAGCAGCTTGGGGGAGTTCCTTCTTAATTCACCCCTCCACTTT
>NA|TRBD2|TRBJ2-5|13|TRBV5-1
CASGAGGVETQYF
TGCGCCAGCGGAGCGGGGGGCGTGGAGACCCAGTACTTC
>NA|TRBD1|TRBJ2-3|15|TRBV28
CASSRPGQGGDTQYF
TGTGCCAGCAGTAGACCGGGACAGGGAGGGGATACGCAGTATTTT
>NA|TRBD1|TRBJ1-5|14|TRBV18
CASSPMDRAQPQHF
TGTGCCAGCTCACCTATGGACAGGGCTCAGCCCCAGCATTTT